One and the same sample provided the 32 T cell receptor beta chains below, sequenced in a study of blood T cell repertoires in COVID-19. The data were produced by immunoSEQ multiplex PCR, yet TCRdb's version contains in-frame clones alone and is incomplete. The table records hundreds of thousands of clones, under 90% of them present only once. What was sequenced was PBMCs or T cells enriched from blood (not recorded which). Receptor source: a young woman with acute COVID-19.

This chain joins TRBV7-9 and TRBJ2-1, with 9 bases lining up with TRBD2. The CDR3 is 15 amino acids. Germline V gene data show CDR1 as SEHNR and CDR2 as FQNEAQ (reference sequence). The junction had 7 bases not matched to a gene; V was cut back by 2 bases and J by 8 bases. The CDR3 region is CASSLPAGGGDEQFF. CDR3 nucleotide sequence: TGTGCCAGCAGCTTACCAGCGGGGGGCGGGGATGAGCAGTTCTTC.

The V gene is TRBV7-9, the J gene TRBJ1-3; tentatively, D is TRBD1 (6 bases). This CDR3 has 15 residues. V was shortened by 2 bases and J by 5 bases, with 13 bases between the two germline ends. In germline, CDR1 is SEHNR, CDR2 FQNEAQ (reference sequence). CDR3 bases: TGTGCCAGCAGCTTATTTCCAGGGGAAAGAAACACCATATATTTT. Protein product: CASSLFPGERNTIYF.

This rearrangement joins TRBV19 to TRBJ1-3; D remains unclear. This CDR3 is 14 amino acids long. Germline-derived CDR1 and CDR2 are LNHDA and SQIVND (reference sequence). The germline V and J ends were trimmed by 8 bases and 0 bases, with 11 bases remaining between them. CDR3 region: CASHAHASGNTIYF. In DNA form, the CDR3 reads TGTGCCAGTCACGCGCATGCCTCTGGAAACACCATATATTTT.

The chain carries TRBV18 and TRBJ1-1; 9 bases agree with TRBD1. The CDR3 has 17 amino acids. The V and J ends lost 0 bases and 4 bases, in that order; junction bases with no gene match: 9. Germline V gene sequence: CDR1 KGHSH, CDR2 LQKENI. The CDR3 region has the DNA TGTGCCAGCTCACCACCGATACTCCCGACAGGGGGCACTGAAGCTTTCTTT. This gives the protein CASSPPILPTGGTEAFF.

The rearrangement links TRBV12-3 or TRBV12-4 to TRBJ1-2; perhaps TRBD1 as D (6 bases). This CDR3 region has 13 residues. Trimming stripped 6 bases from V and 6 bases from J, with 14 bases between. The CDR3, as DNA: TGTGCCAGCAGCCCCGGGACAAACCATGGCTACACCTTC. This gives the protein CASSPGTNHGYTF.

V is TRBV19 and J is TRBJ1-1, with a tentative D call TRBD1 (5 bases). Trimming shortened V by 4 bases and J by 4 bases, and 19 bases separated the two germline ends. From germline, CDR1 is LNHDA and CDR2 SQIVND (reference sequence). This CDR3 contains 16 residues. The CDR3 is CASSTPPGKGRTEAFF. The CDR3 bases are TGTGCCAGTAGTACACCGCCAGGGAAGGGGCGCACTGAAGCTTTCTTT.

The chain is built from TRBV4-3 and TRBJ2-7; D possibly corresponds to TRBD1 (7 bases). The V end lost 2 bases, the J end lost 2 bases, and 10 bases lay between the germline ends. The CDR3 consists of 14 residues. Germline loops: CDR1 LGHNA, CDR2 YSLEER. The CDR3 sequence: CASSQQGGPYEQYF. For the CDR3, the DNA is TGCGCCAGCAGCCAACAGGGGGGACCCTACGAGCAGTACTTC.

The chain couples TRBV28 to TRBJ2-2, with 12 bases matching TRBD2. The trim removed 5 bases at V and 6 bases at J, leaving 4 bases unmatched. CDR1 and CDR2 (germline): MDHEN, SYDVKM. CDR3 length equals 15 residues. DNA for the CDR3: TGTGCCAGCAGTCTGGGACTAGCGGGCCCCGGGGAGCTGTTTTTT. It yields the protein CASSLGLAGPGELFF.

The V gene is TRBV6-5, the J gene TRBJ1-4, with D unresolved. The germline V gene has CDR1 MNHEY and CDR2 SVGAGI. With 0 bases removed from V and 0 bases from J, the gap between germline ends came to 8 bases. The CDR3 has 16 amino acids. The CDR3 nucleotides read TGTGCCAGCAGTTACTCGGGAGACCCAACTAATGAAAAACTGTTTTTT. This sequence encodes CASSYSGDPTNEKLFF.

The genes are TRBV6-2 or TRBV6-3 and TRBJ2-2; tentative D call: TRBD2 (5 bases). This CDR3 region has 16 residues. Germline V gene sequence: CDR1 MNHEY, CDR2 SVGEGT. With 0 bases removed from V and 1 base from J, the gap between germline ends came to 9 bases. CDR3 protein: CASSYSEDGNTGELFF. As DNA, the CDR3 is TGTGCCAGCAGTTACTCGGAGGACGGGAACACCGGGGAGCTGTTTTTT.

The CDR3 nucleotides are TGCAGCGTTGCCGGGGGGAGGGATGAAGCTTTCTTT. This translates into CSVAGGRDEAFF. The rearrangement uses TRBV29-1 and TRBJ1-1; a possible D gene is TRBD1 (5 bases). Trimming left V 4 bases short and J 7 bases short, with 13 bases between. The CDR3 length is 12 residues. CDR1 is SQVTM and CDR2 is ANQGSEA in the germline V gene.

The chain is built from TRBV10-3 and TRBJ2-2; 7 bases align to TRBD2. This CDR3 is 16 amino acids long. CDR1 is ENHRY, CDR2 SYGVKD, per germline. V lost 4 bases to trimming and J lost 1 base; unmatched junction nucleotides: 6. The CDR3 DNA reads TGTGCCATCAGTGGGGGCGGGAGAGAGAACACCGGGGAGCTGTTTTTT. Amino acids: CAISGGGRENTGELFF.

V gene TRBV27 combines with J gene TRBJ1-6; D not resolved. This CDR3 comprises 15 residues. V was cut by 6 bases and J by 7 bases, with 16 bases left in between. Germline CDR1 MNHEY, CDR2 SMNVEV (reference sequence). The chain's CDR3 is CASRGYGEDNSPLHF. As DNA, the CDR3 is TGTGCCAGCAGGGGTTACGGGGAGGACAATTCACCCCTCCACTTT.

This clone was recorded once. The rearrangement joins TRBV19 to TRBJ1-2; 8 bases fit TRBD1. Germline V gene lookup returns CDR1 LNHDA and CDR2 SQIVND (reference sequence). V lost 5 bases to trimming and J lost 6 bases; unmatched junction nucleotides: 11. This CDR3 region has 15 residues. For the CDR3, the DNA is TGTGCCAGTAGTGATCACAGGGGGAGTTTCGATGGCTACACCTTC. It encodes CASSDHRGSFDGYTF.

The CDR3 DNA reads TGTGCCACCAGTGATTTGCGGCAGGGGGCCTACGAGCAGTACTTC. Translation: CATSDLRQGAYEQYF. The chain links TRBV24-1 to TRBJ2-7; 7 nucleotides align to TRBD1. This CDR3 has 15 amino acids. CDR1 is KGHDR, CDR2 SFDVKD, per germline. V shed 0 bases and J 2 bases; nucleotides not matched to a gene: 3.

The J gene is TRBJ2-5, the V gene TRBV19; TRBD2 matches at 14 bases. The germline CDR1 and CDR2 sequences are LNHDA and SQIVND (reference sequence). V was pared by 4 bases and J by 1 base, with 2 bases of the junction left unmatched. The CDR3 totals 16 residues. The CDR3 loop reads CASSRGLAGVQETQYF. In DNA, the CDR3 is TGTGCCAGTAGTAGGGGACTAGCGGGGGTCCAAGAGACCCAGTACTTC.

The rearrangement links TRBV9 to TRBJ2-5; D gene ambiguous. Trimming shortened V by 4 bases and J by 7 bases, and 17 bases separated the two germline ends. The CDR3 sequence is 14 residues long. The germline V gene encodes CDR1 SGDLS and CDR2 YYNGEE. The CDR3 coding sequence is TGTGCCAGCAGCCCTCCGGCTAGAGAGACGACCCAGTACTTC. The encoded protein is CASSPPARETTQYF.

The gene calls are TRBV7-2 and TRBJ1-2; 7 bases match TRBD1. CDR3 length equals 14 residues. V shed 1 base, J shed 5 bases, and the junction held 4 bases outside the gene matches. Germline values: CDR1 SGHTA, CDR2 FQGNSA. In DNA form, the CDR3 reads TGTGCCAGCAGCTTAGGTGCACAGGGGTATGGCTACACCTTC. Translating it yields CASSLGAQGYGYTF. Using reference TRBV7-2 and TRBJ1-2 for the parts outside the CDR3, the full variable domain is GAGVSQSPSNKVTEKGKDVELRCDPISGHTALYWYRQSLGQGLEFLIYFQGNSAPDKSGLPSDRFSAERTGGSVSTLTIQRTQQEDSAVYLCASSLGAQGYGYTFGSGTRLTVV.

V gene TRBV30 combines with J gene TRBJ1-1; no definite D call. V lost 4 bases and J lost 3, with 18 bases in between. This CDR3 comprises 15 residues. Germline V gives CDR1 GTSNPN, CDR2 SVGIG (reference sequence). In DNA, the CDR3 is TGTGCCTGGACCCCCGGCGGCCATTATTACACTGAAGCTTTCTTT. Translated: CAWTPGGHYYTEAFF.

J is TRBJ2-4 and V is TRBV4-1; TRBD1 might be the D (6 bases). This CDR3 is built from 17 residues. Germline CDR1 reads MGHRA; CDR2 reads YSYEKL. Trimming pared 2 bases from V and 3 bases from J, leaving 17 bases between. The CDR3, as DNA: TGCGCCAGCAGCCAACCCACAGGGAGTCCCCACAAAAACATTCAGTACTTC. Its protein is CASSQPTGSPHKNIQYF.

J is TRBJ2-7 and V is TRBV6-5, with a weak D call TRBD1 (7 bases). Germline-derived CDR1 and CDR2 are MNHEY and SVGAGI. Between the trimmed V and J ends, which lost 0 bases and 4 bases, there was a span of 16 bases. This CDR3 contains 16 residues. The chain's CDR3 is CASSYSRTRGEYEQYF. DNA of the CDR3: TGTGCCAGCAGTTACTCGAGAACCAGGGGGGAGTACGAGCAGTACTTC.

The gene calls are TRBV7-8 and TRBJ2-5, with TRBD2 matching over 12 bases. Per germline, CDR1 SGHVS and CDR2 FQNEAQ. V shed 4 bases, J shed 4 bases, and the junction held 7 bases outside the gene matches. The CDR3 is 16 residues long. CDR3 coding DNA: TGTGCCAGCAGCTCGCGTAGACTAGCGGGGGTAGAGACCCAGTACTTC. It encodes CASSSRRLAGVETQYF.

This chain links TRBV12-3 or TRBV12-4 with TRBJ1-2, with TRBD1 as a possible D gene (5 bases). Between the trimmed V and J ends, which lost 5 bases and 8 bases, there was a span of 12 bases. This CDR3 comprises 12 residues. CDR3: CASSKQDQGYTF. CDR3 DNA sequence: TGTGCCAGCAGTAAACAGGATCAGGGCTACACCTTC.

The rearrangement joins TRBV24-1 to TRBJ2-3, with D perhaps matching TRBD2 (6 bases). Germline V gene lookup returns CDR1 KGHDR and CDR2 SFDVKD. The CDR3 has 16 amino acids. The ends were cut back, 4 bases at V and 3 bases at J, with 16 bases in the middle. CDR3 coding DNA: TGTGCCACCAGTGACCCGGGGAAGCGGGCTACAGATACGCAGTATTTT. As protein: CATSDPGKRATDTQYF.

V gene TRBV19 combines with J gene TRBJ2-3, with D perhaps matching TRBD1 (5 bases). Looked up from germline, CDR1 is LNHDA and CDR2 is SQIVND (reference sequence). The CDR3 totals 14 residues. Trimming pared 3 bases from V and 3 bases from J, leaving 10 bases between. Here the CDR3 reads CASSMSRQTDTQYF. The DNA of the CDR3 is TGTGCCAGTAGTATGTCCCGACAGACAGATACGCAGTATTTT.

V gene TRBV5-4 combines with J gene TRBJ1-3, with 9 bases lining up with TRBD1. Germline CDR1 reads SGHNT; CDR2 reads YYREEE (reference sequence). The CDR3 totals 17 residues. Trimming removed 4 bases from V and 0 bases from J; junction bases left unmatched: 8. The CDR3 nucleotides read TGTGCCAGCAGCATCCGGGACAGGGTTTTCTCTGGAAACACCATATATTTT. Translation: CASSIRDRVFSGNTIYF.

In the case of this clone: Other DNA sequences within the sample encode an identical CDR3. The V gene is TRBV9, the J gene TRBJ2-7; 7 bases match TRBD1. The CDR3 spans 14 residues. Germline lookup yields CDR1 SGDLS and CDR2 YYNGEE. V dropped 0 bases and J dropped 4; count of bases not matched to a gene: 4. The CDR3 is CASSVGGRGYEQYF. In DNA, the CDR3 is TGTGCCAGCAGCGTAGGTGGCAGGGGGTACGAGCAGTACTTC.

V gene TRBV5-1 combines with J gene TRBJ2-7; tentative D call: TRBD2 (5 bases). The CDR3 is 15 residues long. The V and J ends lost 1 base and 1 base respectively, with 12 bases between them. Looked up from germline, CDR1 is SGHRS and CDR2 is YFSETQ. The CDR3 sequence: CASSLLRTFSYEQYF. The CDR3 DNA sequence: TGCGCCAGCAGCTTGCTGCGGACTTTTTCCTACGAGCAGTACTTC.

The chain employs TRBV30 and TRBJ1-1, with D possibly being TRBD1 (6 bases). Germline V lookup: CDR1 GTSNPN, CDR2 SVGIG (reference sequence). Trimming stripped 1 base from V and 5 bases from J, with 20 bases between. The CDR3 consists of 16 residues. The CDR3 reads CAWSGGGGSRWTEAFF. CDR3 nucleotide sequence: TGTGCCTGGAGTGGGGGTGGGGGCTCAAGATGGACTGAAGCTTTCTTT.

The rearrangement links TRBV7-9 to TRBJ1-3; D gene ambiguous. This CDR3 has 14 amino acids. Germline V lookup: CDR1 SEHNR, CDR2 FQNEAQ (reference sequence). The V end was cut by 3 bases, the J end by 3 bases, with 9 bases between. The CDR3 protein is CASSFQYVGNTIYF. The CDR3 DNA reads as TGTGCCAGCAGCTTTCAGTATGTTGGAAACACCATATATTTT.

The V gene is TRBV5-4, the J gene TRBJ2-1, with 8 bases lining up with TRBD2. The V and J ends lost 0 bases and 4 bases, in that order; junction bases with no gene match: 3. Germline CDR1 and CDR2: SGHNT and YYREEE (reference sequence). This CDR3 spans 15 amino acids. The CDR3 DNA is TGTGCCAGCAGCTTGGACGGGGGGGGATACAATGAGCAGTTCTTC. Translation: CASSLDGGGYNEQFF.

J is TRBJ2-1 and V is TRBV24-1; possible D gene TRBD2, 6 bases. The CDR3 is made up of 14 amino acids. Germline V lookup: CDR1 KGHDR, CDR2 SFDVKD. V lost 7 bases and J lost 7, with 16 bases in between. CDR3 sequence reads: CATRRDGASNEQFF. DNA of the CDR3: TGTGCCACCAGGCGGGACGGAGCTTCGAATGAGCAGTTCTTC.